A selection of T cell receptor beta chains follows, all from one sample in a study of blood T cells in healthy people across ages. TCRdb re-analysed the 5' RACE reads in MiXCR, keeping a single row per CDR3 protein. The sample has 750,000 or so distinct CDR3 sequences, more than 20% seen once; the top ten hold 9.4%. This sample also appeared in a second study, on T cells of mothers and their children.

Source material: blood. These receptors were obtained from a boy younger than 18 in good health. The conserved cysteine and the conserved F or W are not part of the CDR3 here. Fields, in order: J gene, clone size, V gene, CDR3 protein. Only part of the rows carry a size: once, few, many, or a class if the clone is expanded.

j_gene: TRBJ1-2; abundance: few; v_gene: TRBV10-3; CDR3aa: AISNDRQGYT
j_gene: TRBJ2-3; abundance: few; v_gene: TRBV20-1; CDR3aa: SARGRRGTDTQY
j_gene: TRBJ1-1; abundance: few; v_gene: TRBV29-1; CDR3aa: SVDGRGTEAF
j_gene: TRBJ1-2; abundance: NA; v_gene: TRBV7-8; CDR3aa: ASSRGTKYGYT
j_gene: NA; abundance: NA; v_gene: TRBV2; CDR3aa: ASSETGIGETQY
j_gene: TRBJ2-1; abundance: few; v_gene: TRBV10-3; CDR3aa: ALRGGSYNEQF
j_gene: TRBJ2-5; abundance: NA; v_gene: TRBV6-1; CDR3aa: ASSPSLAGGLQETQY
j_gene: TRBJ2-6; abundance: NA; v_gene: TRBV29-1; CDR3aa: SVMGESSGANVLT
j_gene: TRBJ1-1; abundance: NA; v_gene: TRBV6-2/TRBV6-3; CDR3aa: ASKATGNTEAF
j_gene: TRBJ2-3; abundance: few; v_gene: TRBV24-1; CDR3aa: ATSDGQGATDTQY
j_gene: TRBJ2-1; abundance: NA; v_gene: TRBV28; CDR3aa: ASSRTGIGEQF
j_gene: TRBJ2-1; abundance: few; v_gene: TRBV6-6; CDR3aa: ASTSWANEQF
j_gene: TRBJ2-3; abundance: NA; v_gene: TRBV11-2; CDR3aa: ASSLHSLAGEDTQY
j_gene: TRBJ2-5; abundance: few; v_gene: TRBV2; CDR3aa: ASPGTSGGLQETQY
j_gene: TRBJ2-2; abundance: NA; v_gene: TRBV11-2; CDR3aa: ASSSAGGGELF
j_gene: TRBJ2-2; abundance: NA; v_gene: TRBV7-2; CDR3aa: ASSFYGGALGGELF
j_gene: TRBJ2-7; abundance: NA; v_gene: TRBV20-1; CDR3aa: SARGLDGTPSYEQY
j_gene: TRBJ2-1; abundance: few; v_gene: TRBV20-1; CDR3aa: SAREGGALSSYNEQF
j_gene: TRBJ2-3; abundance: NA; v_gene: TRBV7-9; CDR3aa: ASTKLNGGTDTQY
j_gene: TRBJ2-1; abundance: NA; v_gene: TRBV29-1; CDR3aa: SPRAGINGEQF
j_gene: TRBJ2-7; abundance: NA; v_gene: TRBV12-3/TRBV12-4; CDR3aa: ASSLLTSESIHEQY
j_gene: TRBJ2-5; abundance: NA; v_gene: TRBV29-1; CDR3aa: SVAFVGGSIQETQY
j_gene: NA; abundance: NA; v_gene: TRBV3-1; CDR3aa: ASSQDRVGASYEQY
j_gene: TRBJ1-1; abundance: few; v_gene: TRBV28; CDR3aa: ASSERVGSEAF
j_gene: TRBJ2-6; abundance: NA; v_gene: TRBV7-2; CDR3aa: ASSSSGTPFTSNVLT
j_gene: TRBJ2-1; abundance: few; v_gene: TRBV19; CDR3aa: ASSIGKGDNEQF
j_gene: NA; abundance: NA; v_gene: TRBV6-1; CDR3aa: ASSGGGWYNEQF
j_gene: TRBJ2-7; abundance: few; v_gene: TRBV4-2; CDR3aa: ASSQSGTTVYEQY
j_gene: TRBJ2-1; abundance: NA; v_gene: TRBV6-6; CDR3aa: ASRETSGGIEQF